The next 23 T cell receptor beta chains were all read from a single sample in a study of blood T cell repertoires in COVID-19. Clones were sequenced by immunoSEQ multiplex PCR, and TCRdb holds only the in-frame ones, with some missing. The repertoire consists of roughly 110,000 clones, with 84% occurring once and the leading ten covering 11% to 15%. What was sequenced was peripheral blood. Source of these receptors: a woman in her sixties with acute or convalescent COVID-19.

The chain is built from TRBV12-5 and TRBJ2-1; weak D call: TRBD1 (6 bases). The CDR3 is made up of 11 amino acids. The V and J ends lost 2 bases and 15 bases respectively, with 11 bases between them. Germline-derived CDR1 and CDR2 are LGHNT and FRNRAP. The CDR3 DNA follows: TGTGCTAGTGGTTTGTGGACAGCGGCGTTCTTC. Its protein is CASGLWTAAFF. The complete variable domain, with remaining parts taken from reference TRBV12-5 and TRBJ2-1, reads DARVTQTPRHKVTEMGQEVTMRCQPILGHNTVFWYRQTMMQGLELLAYFRNRAPLDDSGMPKDRFSAEMPDATLATLKIQPSEPRDSAVYFCASGLWTAAFFGPGTRLTVL.

This chain connects TRBV6-1 to TRBJ1-1, with unresolved D. CDR3 length: 13 amino acids. V lost 2 bases, J lost 8 bases, and 12 bases lay in between. Germline V gene sequence: CDR1 MNHNS, CDR2 SASEGT. The CDR3 protein is CASSEPPLAEAFF. The CDR3, as DNA: TGTGCCAGCAGTGAACCCCCTTTAGCCGAAGCTTTCTTT.

The chain joins TRBV7-2 to TRBJ1-2, with D possibly TRBD1 on 6 matching bases. This CDR3 contains 18 residues. V was shortened by 3 bases and J by 4 bases, with 24 bases between the two germline ends. CDR1 SGHTA and CDR2 FQGNSA come from the germline V gene. Here the CDR3 reads CASSFTSGLGAGGYGYTF. The CDR3 nucleotides are TGTGCCAGCAGCTTCACCTCGGGGTTGGGGGCAGGAGGCTATGGCTACACCTTC.

Remarks on this clone: A junction boundary mismatches the germline segment, possibly from a read error. The rearrangement links TRBV7-6 to TRBJ2-3; TRBD1 might be the D (6 bases). Germline V gene lookup returns CDR1 SGHVS and CDR2 FNYEAQ. The CDR3 consists of 15 residues. The CDR3: CAGSFRDTSEDTQYF. The CDR3 DNA reads as TGTGCCGGCAGTTTCCGGGACACCTCAGAAGATACGCAGTATTTT.

CDR3 amino acids: CASSGGELFF. For the CDR3, the DNA is TGTGCCAGCAGCGGCGGGGAGCTGTTTTTT. The chain recombines TRBV6-5 with TRBJ2-2; D is unresolved. Deletions cut 6 bases from V and 7 bases from J, with 3 bases between. The CDR3 is made up of 10 amino acids. CDR1 and CDR2 from the germline V gene are MNHEY and SVGAGI.

The chain has TRBV20-1 and TRBJ1-5, with TRBD1 matching 9 bases. There are 16 residues in the CDR3. V lost 3 bases, J lost 2 bases, and 8 bases stayed unmatched. The germline gives CDR1 DFQATT, CDR2 SNEGSKA (reference sequence). This CDR3 reads CSASGPGQGGNQPQHF. The CDR3 coding sequence is TGCAGTGCTAGTGGGCCGGGACAGGGAGGCAATCAGCCCCAGCATTTT.

This sequence joins TRBV6-1 and TRBJ1-1, with D perhaps TRBD1 (6 bases). V shed 0 bases and J shed 0 bases, with 8 bases lying between them. In germline, CDR1 is MNHNS, CDR2 SASEGT. The CDR3 has 15 amino acids. The CDR3 sequence: CASSEAGGLNTEAFF. Written as DNA, the CDR3 is TGTGCCAGCAGTGAAGCAGGGGGACTGAACACTGAAGCTTTCTTT.

The V and J genes are TRBV27 and TRBJ2-2; weak D call: TRBD1 (5 bases). With 3 bases removed from V and 6 bases from J, the gap between germline ends came to 8 bases. The CDR3 extends over 13 amino acids. From germline, CDR1 is MNHEY and CDR2 SMNVEV (reference sequence). The CDR3 reads CASSLQGPGELFF. In DNA form, the CDR3 reads TGTGCCAGCAGTTTGCAGGGTCCCGGGGAGCTGTTTTTT.

This chain links TRBV3-1 (or the pseudogene TRBV3-2) with TRBJ1-4, with 9 bases that match TRBD1. The J segment lost 8 bases and the V segment lost 5 bases, leaving 6 bases of the junction unmatched. This CDR3 is built from 14 residues. The germline V gene has CDR1 LGHDT and CDR2 YNNKEL (reference sequence). The CDR3 region has the DNA TGTGCCAGCAGCGTTGGGACAGGGTTCGAAAAACTGTTTTTT. Protein sequence: CASSVGTGFEKLFF.

V usage is TRBV10-3 and J usage is TRBJ1-6, with a tentative D call TRBD1 (5 bases). From germline, CDR1 is ENHRY and CDR2 SYGVKD. The CDR3 consists of 13 residues. V dropped 8 bases and J dropped 8 bases, with 13 bases sitting between them. In nucleotides, the CDR3 is TGTGCCATCGCAAGGGAAGGGGATTCACCCCTCCACTTT. This gives the protein CAIAREGDSPLHF.

The rearrangement links TRBV5-1 to TRBJ1-1; D not certain. Per germline, CDR1 SGHRS and CDR2 YFSETQ. The CDR3 covers 13 residues. The V end was cut by 5 bases, the J end by 2 bases, with 10 bases between. The CDR3 region is CASSVSGNTEAFF. CDR3 nucleotide sequence: TGCGCCAGCAGTGTGTCAGGTAACACTGAAGCTTTCTTT.

The rearrangement links TRBV28 to TRBJ1-2; D call uncertain. Trimming took 2 bases from V and 4 from J, leaving 14 bases between them. Per germline, CDR1 MDHEN and CDR2 SYDVKM. The CDR3 spans 15 residues. CDR3 protein: CASSLGQAPGYGYTF. Written as DNA, the CDR3 is TGTGCCAGCAGTTTAGGGCAGGCTCCTGGCTATGGCTACACCTTC.

The V gene is TRBV6-5, the J gene TRBJ2-7; TRBD1 aligns across 7 bases. V shed 0 bases and J 2 bases; nucleotides not matched to a gene: 4. The CDR3 covers 15 residues. Germline loops: CDR1 MNHEY, CDR2 SVGAGI. CDR3: CASSYSVQGAYEQYF. The CDR3 coding sequence is TGTGCCAGCAGTTACTCGGTCCAGGGGGCCTACGAGCAGTACTTC.

The chain joins TRBV6-5 to TRBJ1-2, with 8 bases matching TRBD1. The germline V gene encodes CDR1 MNHEY and CDR2 SVGAGI. V was pared by 6 bases and J by 4 bases, with 7 bases of the junction left unmatched. The CDR3 is made up of 14 amino acids. CDR3 region: CASRPVGQVYGYTF. The CDR3 DNA follows: TGTGCCAGCAGGCCCGTGGGACAGGTCTATGGCTACACCTTC.

V gene TRBV2 combines with J gene TRBJ2-2, with D possibly TRBD1 on 6 matching bases. V lost 6 bases and J lost 4, with 15 bases in between. The germline V gene encodes CDR1 SNHLY and CDR2 FYNNEI. CDR3 length: 15 amino acids. DNA of the CDR3: TGTGCCAGCAGAGTGGGGACACCGCTCACCGGGGAGCTGTTTTTT. Its protein product is CASRVGTPLTGELFF.

The gene calls are TRBV2 and TRBJ1-4, with 8 positions matching TRBD1. With 7 bases clipped from V and 2 bases from J, the junction kept 6 bases outside the gene matches. The CDR3 contains 15 residues. CDR1 is SNHLY, CDR2 FYNNEI, per germline. The CDR3 spells CASTDRQGTNEKLFF. As DNA, the CDR3 is TGTGCCAGCACTGATCGACAGGGGACTAATGAAAAACTGTTTTTT. Complete variable domain (other parts from reference TRBV2 and TRBJ1-4): EPEVTQTPSHQVTQMGQEVILRCVPISNHLYFYWYRQILGQKVEFLVSFYNNEISEKSEIFDDQFSVERPDGSNFTLKIRSTKLEDSAMYFCASTDRQGTNEKLFFGSGTQLSVL.

The rearrangement uses TRBV6-1 and TRBJ1-4; TRBD1 is a possible D gene (6 bases). The CDR3 totals 15 residues. The V gene lost 1 base and the J gene lost 7 bases, with 13 bases spanning the gap. The V gene's germline CDR1 is MNHNS and CDR2 SASEGT. The CDR3 bases are TGTGCCAGCAGTGAAGTCAGGGGATTAGGTGAAAAACTGTTTTTT. It yields the protein CASSEVRGLGEKLFF.

The chain employs TRBV5-4 and TRBJ2-2; TRBD2 aligns across 7 bases. There are 16 residues in the CDR3. CDR1 and CDR2 (germline): SGHNT, YYREEE (reference sequence). V lost 0 bases to trimming and J lost 2 bases; unmatched junction nucleotides: 4. CDR3 in amino acids: CASSLDLAVNTGELFF. The CDR3 nucleotides are TGTGCCAGCAGCTTGGACCTAGCGGTAAACACCGGGGAGCTGTTTTTT.

The chain combines TRBV5-1 with TRBJ2-3, with 9 bases lining up with TRBD2. With V trimmed by 4 bases and J by 4 bases, 10 bases remained unmatched. The germline V gene has CDR1 SGHRS and CDR2 YFSETQ. There are 16 residues in the CDR3. The CDR3 here is CASSILAGYGADTQYF. In DNA form, the CDR3 reads TGCGCCAGCAGCATTCTAGCGGGATACGGGGCAGATACGCAGTATTTT.

In its sample, this clone was seen once. V and J are TRBV7-6 and TRBJ2-7; 10 bases align to TRBD2. Per germline, CDR1 SGHVS and CDR2 FNYEAQ. Unmatched junction bases numbered 17, after V lost 5 bases and J lost 4 bases. The CDR3 extends over 18 amino acids. The CDR3 nucleotides read TGTGCCAGCAGCAATGAACCTAGCGGGAGCATCCCTCGATACGAGCAGTACTTC. It is translated as CASSNEPSGSIPRYEQYF. Full variable domain (outside the CDR3, taken from reference TRBV7-6 and TRBJ2-7): GAGVSQSPRYKVTKRGQDVALRCDPISGHVSLYWYRQALGQGPEFLTYFNYEAQQDKSGLPNDRFSAERPEGSISTLTIQRTEQRDSAMYRCASSNEPSGSIPRYEQYFGPGTRLTVT.

J is TRBJ2-1 and V is TRBV24-1; a weak D match, TRBD1 (7 bases). The germline V gene encodes CDR1 KGHDR and CDR2 SFDVKD. The V gene lost 4 bases and the J gene lost 7 bases, with 10 bases spanning the gap. The CDR3 has 13 residues. CDR3 nucleotides: TGTGCCACCAGTGAACCAGGGGGGAATGAGCAGTTCTTC. Its translation: CATSEPGGNEQFF.

The chain is built from TRBV16 and TRBJ2-7; D is perhaps TRBD1 (5 bases). With 2 bases removed from V and 6 bases from J, the gap between germline ends came to 14 bases. In germline, CDR1 is KGHSY, CDR2 FQNENV. This CDR3 has 14 amino acids. The CDR3 region has the DNA TGTGCCAGCAGCCAAGGACAAGCCGTGGGCGAGCAGTACTTC. It translates to CASSQGQAVGEQYF.

The chain joins TRBV5-1 to TRBJ1-2, with D unclear. V shed 2 bases and J shed 2 bases, with 7 bases lying between them. Germline V gene sequence: CDR1 SGHRS, CDR2 YFSETQ. The length of the CDR3 is 13 residues. The CDR3 DNA reads TGCGCCAGCAGCTTAGACATAAACTATGGCTACACCTTC. Amino acid sequence: CASSLDINYGYTF.